This TCR beta chain emerged from a study of shared clonotypes between healthy human individuals (TCRdb year 2020). Some background on the complete study: The cohort included three men and a couple of women between 18 and 49 years of age. For each donor, three plates each were used for CD4 naive and CD4 memory, two plates were used for CD8 naive, and one plate was used for CD8 memory. To estimate repertoire size and how much clonotype sharing occurs between individuals, the study deeply sequenced the blood TCR repertoires of five healthy adults. To increase sequencing depth and limit assay-specific biases, different laboratories used diverse techniques to prepare libraries and sequence TCR repertoires. Leukapheresis yielded between about 0.9 and 10 billion PBMCs per donor.

The donors were healthy, HIV-negative adults with no recently reported acute infections or vaccinations. All donors were Caucasian adults living in Nashville, Tennessee, USA. Magnetic negative selection was used to enrich CD4+ T cells, after which naive cells were positively selected on CD45RA and the negative fraction became the memory subset. Blood was obtained by leukapheresis, after which PBMCs were separated by Ficoll-Histopaque density gradient centrifugation and cryopreserved in liquid nitrogen vapor phase. Analytical flow cytometry was used to check the purity and quantity of every magnetically sorted T cell population. From each sorted fraction, genomic DNA was isolated and quantified by UV absorbance on a Nanodrop 2000c. About this clone: Its antigen is not yet known. The input lacks base qualities; no much larger clone sits a single base away.

Results and caveats for the whole study, not just this receptor: Because the study included a small number of donors, the genetic and exposure-history diversity represented was limited. Compared with non-shared clonotypes, clonotypes shared by all four sorted-subset donors had higher generation probabilities. Only blood was sampled, and tissue TCR repertoires likely differ from those in blood. Around 5.4% of naive CD4, 3.5% of naive CD8, 2.3% of memory CD4, and 0.4% of memory CD8 clonotypes were shared across several donors. Based on pairwise subsampling, the degree of clonotype sharing among donors was expected to be affected by sequencing depth. Larger estimated clonotype richness was generally found for naive subsets than for memory subsets. Even with the large sequencing depth, rarefaction of the sorted-subset datasets indicated that sequencing was incomplete.

Using the deep immunoSEQ assay, multiplex PCR amplified TCR CDR3 regions from genomic DNA. Extracted genomic DNA from each cell subset was spread evenly across all wells of several immunoSEQ 96-well plates, with each plate serving as a replicate. For sorted subsets, around 200 ng genomic DNA, equal to tens of thousands of T cell genomes, was loaded into each replicate PCR. Purified libraries were quantified with a Qubit 3.0 fluorometer, sized on a Bioanalyzer 2100, and re-quantified with the KAPA Library Quantification kit. Every immunoSEQ 96-well plate was sequenced on a separate single-read 150-cycle Illumina NextSeq 550 flow cell. From the authors' description of their analysis: The immunoSEQ output contained only junctional sequences without quality scores, so filtering could not match that applied to full-length reads. To assign V/J genes and CDR3, sequences were annotated against IMGT germline references using PyIR, a Python wrapper for IgBLAST v1.9. Reads were removed for weak V/J assignments (E-value above 1e-6), missing CDR3, stop codons, out-of-frame junctions, or ambiguous translated residues. V3J clonotypes were defined by identical inferred V gene, J gene, and CDR3 amino acid sequence. Percentage overlap between repertoires was computed as shared unique clonotypes divided by the size of the smaller repertoire. RTK rarefaction, the Chao1 estimator, and Recon v2.1 estimates of unobserved clonotypes were used to assess repertoire richness. Generation probabilities were computed with OLGA for all TCRbeta clonotypes obtained by the gDNA method from several donors. Not all clones reach the TCRdb copy of this immuneACCESS table, which keeps in-frame sequences only. Checked studies attribute under half of the gap to unresolved V genes and leave the rest unexplained. Clonal size and the V and J genes are those of that table, whereas D and trimming came from the DNA. The sample contains about 2.4 million clones, over 85% of them found a single time. The ten largest clones take up roughly 0.39% of the sample.

V ends up 4 bases short and J 0 bases short, with an unmatched junction base count of 4. CDR1 and CDR2, per the germline V gene (reference sequence), are SGHNT and YYREEE. The CDR3 has 15 amino acids, counting the end cysteine and phenylalanine. Only the CDR3 DNA is retained, 45 bases long and in frame from the first base. The chain is made from TRBV5-4 and TRBJ1-5; TRBD1 aligns with 7 central bases. The sequence was collected from a man aged 18 to 30 in good health. Some clones in this sample may be carry-over from other donors' samples. The specimen sequenced was naive CD4+ T cells from PBMCs. The cell subset or site label, as the study defines it: CD45RA+ positively selected. This receptor carries the CDR3 CASSAGTDSNQPQHF. The DNA reads as follows: TGTGCCAGCAGCGCAGGGACAGATAGCAATCAGCCCCAGCATTTT.